Below, 24 T cell receptor beta chains from the same sample are listed, as sequenced in a study of T-cell reconstitution after alpha-beta-depleted transplantation in children. The TCRbeta library incorporated unique molecular identifiers. TCRdb reprocessed the PCR reads with MiXCR, giving one entry per CDR3 protein. The sample holds around 490,000 distinct CDR3 sequences, over 10% seen once. Here the sequenced sample was PBMCs, mostly from graft donor cells, taken 180 days after TCRalphabeta/CD19-depleted stem cell transplant. Receptors originate from a female patient between 2 and 15 years old who had a stem cell transplant for aplastic anemia, so the T cells may come from the graft donor.

This clonotype was detected only a few times. The V and J genes are TRBV4-2 and TRBJ1-1; D remains ambiguous. Germline V gene data show CDR1 as LGHNA and CDR2 as YNFKEQ. This CDR3 is built from 15 residues. Trimming stripped 1 base from V and 1 base from J, with 10 bases between. CDR3 bases: TGTGCCAGCAGCCAAGGATTGGCGGAGAACACTGAAGCTTTCTTT. Its translation is CASSQGLAENTEAFF.

V usage is TRBV6-5 and J usage is TRBJ1-2, with D perhaps TRBD1 (5 bases). Trimming took 3 bases from V and 0 from J, leaving 8 bases between them. Germline loops: CDR1 MNHEY, CDR2 SVGAGI. The CDR3 has 14 residues. CDR3 loop: CASSYLGANYGYTF. In DNA, the CDR3 is TGTGCCAGCAGTTATCTGGGGGCTAACTATGGCTACACCTTC.

There are a few counts of this clonotype. V usage is TRBV6-2 or TRBV6-3 and J usage is TRBJ2-7; no firm D call. Trimming removed 6 bases from V and 1 base from J, with 13 bases in between. The CDR3 covers 14 residues. Germline CDR1 MNHEY, CDR2 SVGEGT. The CDR3 region has the DNA TGTGCCAGCAGAACCCGGACCGAATCCTACGAGCAGTACTTC. It codes for CASRTRTESYEQYF.

This clonotype has just a few counts. The chain joins TRBV27 to TRBJ1-6; D uncertain. There are 16 residues in the CDR3. The V end was cut by 5 bases, the J end by 0 bases, with 11 bases between. The germline V gene has CDR1 MNHEY and CDR2 SMNVEV (reference sequence). The CDR3 DNA sequence: TGTGCCAGCAGTGCAGTGGGTAGCTCCTATAATTCACCCCTCCACTTT. This translates into CASSAVGSSYNSPLHF.

This clonotype has only a few counts. The genes are TRBV24-1 and TRBJ2-3; no definite D call. Trimming took off 4 bases at V and 0 bases at J, with 16 bases between the two ends. From germline, CDR1 is KGHDR and CDR2 SFDVKD. The CDR3 has 17 amino acids. As DNA, the CDR3 is TGTGCCACCAGTGAACCAAAAACATACCTTAGCACAGATACGCAGTATTTT. As protein: CATSEPKTYLSTDTQYF.

There are many counts of this clonotype. The chain carries TRBV7-3 and TRBJ2-5, with TRBD1 as a possible D gene (5 bases). Trimming removed 5 bases from V and 4 bases from J, with 14 bases in between. Germline CDR1 reads SGHTA; CDR2 reads FQGTGA. The length of the CDR3 is 14 residues. CDR3 DNA: TGTGCCAGCAGCGCGTCAGGGTCGGGAGAGACCCAGTACTTC. Its translation: CASSASGSGETQYF.

The V and J genes are TRBV11-2 and TRBJ2-1, with a possible D match to TRBD2 (6 bases). V lost 3 bases to trimming and J lost 9 bases, with 12 bases between them. This CDR3 contains 13 residues. Germline CDR1 SGHAT, CDR2 FQNNGV. The CDR3 DNA follows: TGTGCCAGCAGCTTCTACCGGGAGAGTGAGCAGTTCTTC. This gives the protein CASSFYRESEQFF.

This clonotype was counted between two and nine times. The chain employs TRBV7-2 and TRBJ2-1; 7 bases align to TRBD1. CDR1 is SGHTA and CDR2 is FQGNSA in the germline V gene. V shed 7 bases, J shed 4 bases, and the junction held 10 bases outside the gene matches. The CDR3 runs to 15 residues. CDR3 sequence (DNA): TGTGCCAGCACCCGGACAGGCGGATTTTACAATGAGCAGTTCTTC. This encodes CASTRTGGFYNEQFF.

J is TRBJ2-1 and V is TRBV14; 9 positions match TRBD2. The CDR3 has 17 amino acids. Per germline, CDR1 SGHDN and CDR2 FVKESK. V dropped 4 bases and J dropped 7; count of bases not matched to a gene: 14. The CDR3 loop is CASSRNGRGGSGNEQFF. DNA of the CDR3: TGTGCCAGCAGCCGGAATGGGCGGGGGGGATCAGGTAATGAGCAGTTCTTC.

This sequence joins TRBV29-1 and TRBJ1-2, with D possibly matching TRBD1 (5 bases). Germline CDR1 reads SQVTM; CDR2 reads ANQGSEA. V lost 4 bases to trimming and J lost 3 bases, with 15 bases between them. This CDR3 is built from 14 residues. The DNA for the CDR3 is TGCAGCGTTGGTGTTCTGAGGGGAGACTATGGCTACACCTTC. It yields the protein CSVGVLRGDYGYTF.

V gene TRBV20-1 combines with J gene TRBJ2-7; D is possibly TRBD1 (6 bases). Germline values: CDR1 DFQATT, CDR2 SNEGSKA (reference sequence). Between the trimmed V and J ends, which lost 3 bases and 2 bases, there was a span of 11 bases. This CDR3 has 13 residues. In DNA, the CDR3 is TGCAGTGCTAGCCGACGACAGGCCTACGAGCAGTACTTC. Residues: CSASRRQAYEQYF.

The CDR3 is CASRTGPRGNQPQHF. Written as DNA, the CDR3 is TGTGCCAGCAGAACCGGGCCCCGGGGCAATCAGCCCCAGCATTTT. The chain employs TRBV28 and TRBJ1-5; D is ambiguous. CDR3 size: 15 residues. Trimming removed 6 bases from V and 2 bases from J, with 14 bases in between. Germline assignment: CDR1 MDHEN and CDR2 SYDVKM. Full variable domain (missing parts from reference TRBV28 and TRBJ1-5): DVKVTQSSRYLVKRTGEKVFLECVQDMDHENMFWYRQDPGLGLRLIYFSYDVKMKEKGDIPEGYSVSREKKERFSLILESASTNQTSMYLCASRTGPRGNQPQHFGDGTRLSIL.

The chain is built from TRBV29-1 and TRBJ2-7; 8 nucleotides align to TRBD1. The V gene's germline CDR1 is SQVTM and CDR2 ANQGSEA. V lost 5 bases, J lost 9 bases, and 6 bases stayed unmatched. The CDR3 runs to 11 residues. The CDR3, as DNA: TGCAGCGTTTCCCAGGGGGCGTGGCAGTACGTC. Translated: CSVSQGAWQYV.

There are a few counts of this clonotype. This sequence joins TRBV7-2 and TRBJ2-1, with D possibly matching TRBD2 (6 bases). CDR3 length equals 14 residues. CDR1 is SGHTA, CDR2 FQGNSA, per germline. Trimming removed 7 bases from V and 4 bases from J, with 14 bases in between. CDR3 region: CASNPEGLYNEQFF. DNA for the CDR3: TGTGCCAGCAATCCGGAGGGCCTATACAATGAGCAGTTCTTC.

This clonotype turned up a few times. The chain has TRBV4-3 and TRBJ1-2, with 7 nucleotides matching TRBD1. The junction had 16 bases not matched to a gene; V was cut back by 6 bases and J by 6 bases. CDR1 LGHNA and CDR2 YSLEER come from the germline V gene. The CDR3 contains 16 residues. The CDR3 nucleotides read TGCGCCAGCAGTCGGCGTCTGACAGGGCTAATTGATGGCTACACCTTC. Its protein is CASSRRLTGLIDGYTF.

The CDR3 DNA reads TGTGCCAGCAGCTTAACCGGGGGTCGAGTAGATACGCAGTATTTT. It translates to CASSLTGGRVDTQYF. V usage is TRBV11-2 and J usage is TRBJ2-3, with a tentative D call TRBD2 (6 bases). The ends were cut back, 2 bases at V and 5 bases at J, with 14 bases in the middle. The length of the CDR3 is 15 residues. Germline V gene lookup returns CDR1 SGHAT and CDR2 FQNNGV.

Many counts were recorded for this clonotype. The chain links TRBV5-1 to TRBJ2-1; 10 bases line up with TRBD2. CDR3 length: 15 residues. V shed 2 bases and J 3 bases; nucleotides not matched to a gene: 2. Germline V gene data show CDR1 as SGHRS and CDR2 as YFSETQ. The CDR3 region has the DNA TGCGCCAGCAGCTTACTAGCGGGATTCTACAATGAGCAGTTCTTC. As protein: CASSLLAGFYNEQFF.

There are a few counts of this clonotype. A read error may produce the germline difference seen at one junction end. The chain employs TRBV28 and TRBJ2-7; 8 bases map to TRBD1. CDR3 size: 15 residues. The germline V gene encodes CDR1 MDHEN and CDR2 SYDVKM. The CDR3 DNA follows: TGTGCCAGCACTTTAGGGGGGACAGGTCCCTACGAGCAGTACTTC. Protein sequence: CASTLGGTGPYEQYF.

This chain uses TRBV6-5 with TRBJ2-7; 9 positions match TRBD1. Germline CDR1 MNHEY, CDR2 SVGAGI. The CDR3 covers 15 residues. V was pared by 2 bases and J by 3 bases, with 5 bases of the junction left unmatched. The CDR3 sequence is CASSYSRDRVYEQYF. In DNA form, the CDR3 reads TGTGCCAGCAGTTACAGTCGGGACAGGGTCTACGAGCAGTACTTC.

The CDR3 sequence: CSVERGGPENTEAFF. The DNA of the CDR3 is TGCAGCGTTGAACGGGGGGGCCCGGAGAACACTGAAGCTTTCTTT. This chain connects TRBV29-1 to TRBJ1-1, with a weak D call TRBD1 (6 bases). The CDR3 runs to 15 residues. Germline CDR1 reads SQVTM; CDR2 reads ANQGSEA. Trimming pared 2 bases from V and 1 base from J, leaving 14 bases between.

The chain employs TRBV5-5 and TRBJ1-2; no reliable D call. Germline CDR1 reads SGHKS; CDR2 reads YYEKEE (reference sequence). The V and J ends lost 7 bases and 8 bases respectively, with 24 bases between them. This CDR3 has 15 amino acids. CDR3 amino acids: CASRRQAAVERGYTF. In DNA form, the CDR3 reads TGTGCCAGCCGACGCCAAGCGGCAGTTGAACGGGGCTACACCTTC.

In this sample, this clonotype turned up many times. The rearrangement uses TRBV29-1 and TRBJ2-3, with a tentative D call TRBD1 (8 bases). Per germline, CDR1 SQVTM and CDR2 ANQGSEA. This CDR3 contains 15 residues. V was clipped by 2 bases and J by 4 bases, with 16 bases between them. The CDR3 reads CSVERDRGGADTQYF. CDR3 DNA: TGCAGCGTTGAACGAGACAGGGGAGGGGCAGATACGCAGTATTTT.

The CDR3 DNA follows: TGTGCCTGGACGAGAGGGGGGTCCTACGAGCAGTACTTC. It codes for CAWTRGGSYEQYF. The chain recombines TRBV30 with TRBJ2-7, with D perhaps TRBD1 or TRBD2 (6 bases each). Trimming took off 4 bases at V and 1 base at J, with 11 bases between the two ends. This CDR3 contains 13 residues. Germline V gene lookup returns CDR1 GTSNPN and CDR2 SVGIG (reference sequence).

This clonotype was seen only a few times. The chain is built from TRBV6-1 and TRBJ1-1, with a weak D call TRBD1 (6 bases). The CDR3 sequence is 14 residues long. V shed 6 bases and J shed 1 base, with 12 bases lying between them. The germline gives CDR1 MNHNS, CDR2 SASEGT. The CDR3 loop is CASSRTGTNTEAFF. The CDR3 coding sequence is TGTGCCAGCAGCCGAACAGGGACGAACACTGAAGCTTTCTTT.